The clone carrying this TCR beta chain was detected ten times or more. Its antigen remains unidentified. These data belong to a study of blood T cells in healthy people across ages. About the study: About one barcoded beta molecule was captured per two T cells (by template switching). Study-wide points: Expanded clonotype changes were possibly confounded by unknown donor CMV status.

It was with a sample-barcoded 5' primer and a J-beta primer mix that a second PCR of roughly 7 to 12 cycles was run. All cDNA molecules were each tagged by a template-switch adaptor with 12 random nucleotides. One entry per CDR3 protein results from TCRdb running MiXCR on the 5' RACE reads. The sample consists of about 500,000 distinct CDR3 sequences, nearly 25% of them appearing once. CDR1 is LGHNA and CDR2 is YSLEER in the germline V gene. V lost 2 bases and J lost 3; bases outside the gene matches: 5. The CDR3 sequence is 15 residues long. Every participating donor contributed around 9.5 milliliters of peripheral blood through a draw. These data were also reused for a study on T cells of mothers and their children.

The sequenced sample consisted of blood. The chain recombines TRBV4-3 with TRBJ2-3, with TRBD2 identical over 7 bases. This receptor was obtained from a boy younger than 18 in good health. As DNA, the CDR3 is TGCGCCAGCAGCCAAATCGGGGGGAGGACAGATACGCAGTATTTT. Translation: CASSQIGGRTDTQYF.